The clone carrying this T cell receptor beta chain was counted ten times or more. The antigen remains unidentified. This sample is part of a study of T cells in Graves' hyperthyroidism and ophthalmopathy. Overall study context: Peripheral blood sampling occurred at initial diagnosis, before any treatment. Notes on the study in general: The model foresaw ophthalmopathy a median approximately 6.1 months prior to onset.

The length of the CDR3 is 16 residues. Germline CDR1 is ENHRY and CDR2 is SYGVKD. Trimming removed 6 bases from V and 0 bases from J, with 12 bases in between. Template material for amplifying TCR beta CDR3 regions consisted of RNA transcripts. Initially, a first-round RT-PCR of the TCR CDR3 employed the HTBI primer set. TCRdb used MiXCR to reprocess the multiplex PCR reads, holding one entry per CDR3 protein. Of about 520,000 distinct CDR3 sequences in the sample, less than 25% were seen once. Source material: blood. The gene calls are TRBV10-3 and TRBJ1-6; maybe TRBD1 (6 bases). The source is a woman in her twenties or thirties with Graves' ophthalmopathy. The CDR3 DNA follows: TGTGCCATCAGCTCGGACAGCTACTCCTATAATTCACCCCTCCACTTT. This gives the protein CAISSDSYSYNSPLHF.